Included here is one T cell receptor (beta chain) sequence, with context. The antigen remains undetermined. This entry is derived from a study of cytomegalovirus exposure and HLA in healthy donors. Study information: About 85 million unique TCR sequences came from HLA-typed donors in an early release.

The CDR3 spans 14 residues. Looked up from germline, CDR1 is SEHNR and CDR2 is FQNEAQ (reference sequence). Trimming took off 2 bases at V and 1 base at J, with 5 bases between the two ends. Study outcomes and limitations: In a later analysis, across HLA loci, associated TCR counts were highest for DRB1, lowest for HLA-C.

In the PCR, 60 Vbeta and 13 Jbeta primers were used. TCRdb's table, derived via immunoSEQ multiplex PCR, lists solely in-frame clones and lacks some. The table lists 150,000 to 200,000 clones, under 80% of them singletons, with 2% to 2.5% in the top ten. V usage is TRBV7-9 and J usage is TRBJ2-2; D is perhaps TRBD1 (5 bases). This receptor was obtained from a human donor in good health. The sequencing sample was made of PBMCs. In DNA form, the CDR3 reads TGTGCCAGCAGCTTAACAGGGAACACCGGGGAGCTGTTTTTT. It codes for CASSLTGNTGELFF. The full variable domain, its missing parts supplied by reference TRBV7-9 and TRBJ2-2, is DTGVSQNPRHKITKRGQNVTFRCDPISEHNRLYWYRQTLGQGPEFLTYFQNEAQLEKSRLLSDRFSAERPKGSFSTLEIQRTEQGDSAMYLCASSLTGNTGELFFGEGSRLTVL.